This TCR beta chain was recorded in a study of metastatic and nonmetastatic thyroid tumors. Study-wide background: A comparison of repertoires was made across blood and tumor or nodule tissue from malignant and benign thyroid patients. Study-wide findings and caveats: It was reported that TCR beta diversity was significantly higher in malignant thyroid tumors than benign nodules, in blood and tumor.

Every patient was untreated before thyroid surgery. This CDR3 contains 16 residues. CDR1 and CDR2 (germline): MNHEY, SVGEGT. The V gene end was trimmed by 5 bases and the J gene end by 6 bases; junction bases not matched to a gene: 13. By frequency in the sample, this clone is medium-sized. Its target is not known. Per the original data handling: Variation in CDR3 across clinicopathological groups served as the basis for constructing a distant-metastasis classifier in papillary thyroid cancer. TCRdb re-called the PCR reads via MiXCR. The V and J calls shown here were made by TCRdb, not taken from the authors' results. The sample carries around 34,000 clones, over 12% recorded once.

Sequencing used blood. This chain links TRBV6-2 or TRBV6-3 with TRBJ2-1, with TRBD1 matching 7 bases. The receptor's source is a male donor with papillary thyroid cancer or a benign thyroid nodule (not recorded which). Some clones in this sample may be carry-over from other donors' samples. The CDR3 reads CASSGRGQVATNEQFF. The CDR3 nucleotides are TGTGCCAGCAGTGGCAGAGGACAGGTCGCAACCAATGAGCAGTTCTTC.